A single sample is the source of the 20 T cell receptor beta chains below, sequenced in a study of naive and memory T cell subsets. The SP2 primer and nested alpha and beta constant region primers amplified ligated cDNA in four rounds. One entry per CDR3 protein results from TCRdb running MiXCR on the UMI-ligation and nested PCR reads. The table lists more than 20,000 distinct CDR3 sequences, around 6% of them singletons, with 6.2% in the top ten. The treatment is: skin biopsy from PPD injection site in Mantoux-positive individual. A UMI-containing oligonucleotide was joined by 3' ligation to the TCR cDNA template. The source was skin, collected from a tuberculin skin test site. The receptors originated from an adult in good health.

Concerning this clonotype: With a much larger clone just one base away, this may be a read error. This chain connects TRBV28 to TRBJ1-5, with no clear D. CDR3 length equals 11 residues. V dropped 6 bases and J dropped 6 bases, with 6 bases sitting between them. Germline CDR1 is MDHEN and CDR2 is SYDVKM. The DNA for the CDR3 is TGTGCCAGCAGCCGAGGTCAGCCCCAGCATTTT. Translating it yields CASSRGQPQHF.

This chain links TRBV3-1 with TRBJ1-6; no reliable D call. V was trimmed by 1 base and J by 7 bases, leaving 5 bases between them. The CDR3 spans 13 residues. CDR1 LGHDT and CDR2 YNNKEL come from the germline V gene (reference sequence). The CDR3 protein is CASSQVENSPLHF. In DNA form, the CDR3 reads TGTGCCAGCAGCCAAGTAGAAAATTCACCCCTCCACTTT.

V usage is TRBV11-2 and J usage is TRBJ1-2, with unresolved D. Looked up from germline, CDR1 is SGHAT and CDR2 is FQNNGV. Trimming cost V 4 bases and J 12 bases, with 15 bases left between them. There are 12 residues in the CDR3. This chain's CDR3 is CASSSTLIGDTF. The CDR3 DNA is TGTGCCAGCAGCTCGACATTGATCGGCGACACCTTC.

This clonotype rates as medium-sized (0.01 to 0.1%). CDR3 DNA: TGTGCCAGCAGTTACTCGGAGACCCAGTACTTC. Protein: CASSYSETQYF. The chain carries TRBV6-5 and TRBJ2-5; no firm D call. The V end was cut by 0 bases, the J end by 5 bases, with 1 base between. This CDR3 is built from 11 residues. Germline CDR1 and CDR2: MNHEY and SVGAGI.

The chain recombines TRBV27 with TRBJ2-1, with TRBD2 as a possible D gene (7 bases). Trimming cost V 3 bases and J 0 bases, with 24 bases left between them. Germline loops: CDR1 MNHEY, CDR2 SMNVEV (reference sequence). This CDR3 is 20 amino acids long. Here the CDR3 DNA reads TGTGCCAGCAGTTTCCAAAAAATAGGCCGTAGGGGGGGCTCCTACAATGAGCAGTTCTTC. Translating it yields CASSFQKIGRRGGSYNEQFF.

The DNA for the CDR3 is TGTGCCAGCAGTGATTTGGGGTGGAATCAGCCCCAGCATTTT. Translation: CASSDLGWNQPQHF. V is TRBV6-1 and J is TRBJ1-5; D not certain. Trimming stripped 3 bases from V and 4 bases from J, with 10 bases between. The CDR3 has 14 residues. Germline CDR1 reads MNHNS; CDR2 reads SASEGT.

This clonotype was recorded many times. This chain links TRBV10-3 with TRBJ1-5, with 9 positions matching TRBD1. Germline V gene lookup returns CDR1 ENHRY and CDR2 SYGVKD. With 4 bases clipped from V and 6 bases from J, the junction kept 10 bases outside the gene matches. The CDR3 is 16 amino acids. The CDR3 nucleotides are TGTGCCATCAGTGCGCGGGACAGGGAGTTCGGTCAGCCCCAGCATTTT. Its translation is CAISARDREFGQPQHF.

This clonotype was picked up many times. The V call is TRBV12-3 or TRBV12-4, the J call TRBJ2-1; D remains ambiguous. V was pared by 3 bases and J by 4 bases, with 22 bases between. CDR3 length: 18 amino acids. CDR3 residues: CASSFRTYPRHTYNEQFF. The CDR3 nucleotides are TGTGCCAGCAGTTTCCGTACCTATCCGCGTCACACGTACAATGAGCAGTTCTTC.

This clonotype was found many times. The V gene is TRBV6-2 or TRBV6-3, the J gene TRBJ2-7; a weak D match, TRBD1 (6 bases). The V end lost 2 bases, the J end lost 2 bases, and 13 bases lay between the germline ends. Germline CDR1 is MNHEY and CDR2 is SVGEGT. The CDR3 covers 15 residues. This CDR3 is CASSYRETGPYEQYF. CDR3 DNA: TGTGCCAGCAGTTACCGAGAGACAGGACCCTACGAGCAGTACTTC.

This clonotype was recorded at least ten times. The chain recombines TRBV28 with TRBJ2-3; 10 positions match TRBD2. CDR3 size: 16 residues. The germline V gene has CDR1 MDHEN and CDR2 SYDVKM. V was clipped by 4 bases and J by 2 bases; unmatched bases: 6. The DNA of the CDR3 is TGTGCCAGCAGTTCGCTACTAGCGGGAATCACAGATACGCAGTATTTT. It is translated as CASSSLLAGITDTQYF.

This clonotype was picked up a small number of times. The V gene is TRBV7-2, the J gene TRBJ2-3; 10 nucleotides align to TRBD2. Germline V gene lookup returns CDR1 SGHTA and CDR2 FQGNSA. The CDR3 runs 14 residues. With 5 bases clipped from V and 10 bases from J, the junction kept 9 bases outside the gene matches. The CDR3 DNA sequence: TGTGCCAGCAGCAGGACTAGCGGATCAGTGGCGCAGTATTTT. This gives the protein CASSRTSGSVAQYF.

At least ten counts were recorded for this clonotype. This chain connects TRBV11-2 to TRBJ2-2; D is perhaps TRBD2 (6 bases). From germline, CDR1 is SGHAT and CDR2 FQNNGV. Trimming cost V 3 bases and J 6 bases, with 14 bases left between them. CDR3 length equals 15 residues. CDR3 residues: CASSFAGNWAGELFF. The CDR3 DNA sequence: TGTGCCAGCAGCTTCGCGGGAAATTGGGCCGGGGAGCTGTTTTTT. Drawing the rest from reference TRBV11-2 and TRBJ2-2, the complete variable domain is EAGVAQSPRYKIIEKRQSVAFWCNPISGHATLYWYQQILGQGPKLLIQFQNNGVVDDSQLPKDRFSAERLKGVDSTLKIQPAKLEDSAVYLCASSFAGNWAGELFFGEGSRLTVL.

The table lists this clonotype with many counts. CDR3 in amino acids: CASSRTARGNYEQYF. The CDR3, as DNA: TGCGCCAGCAGCCGGACAGCACGGGGGAACTACGAGCAGTACTTC. V usage is TRBV5-1 and J usage is TRBJ2-7; perhaps D is TRBD1 or TRBD2 (6 bases each). V lost 4 bases to trimming and J lost 3 bases, with 17 bases between them. The CDR3 runs 15 residues. The V gene's germline CDR1 is SGHRS and CDR2 YFSETQ.

This clonotype was detected ten times or more. The chain has TRBV30 and TRBJ2-7; 7 nucleotides match TRBD2. The V and J ends lost 4 bases and 4 bases, in that order; junction bases with no gene match: 4. This CDR3 comprises 12 residues. CDR1 and CDR2 (germline): GTSNPN, SVGIG (reference sequence). In nucleotides, the CDR3 is TGTGCCTGGAACGGGGAGGGATACGAGCAGTACTTC. Encoded protein: CAWNGEGYEQYF.

By share of the sample, this clonotype is medium-sized. The chain uses TRBV5-6 and TRBJ1-1; 9 bases fit TRBD1. Germline V gene lookup returns CDR1 SGHDT and CDR2 YYEEEE. V was clipped by 3 bases and J by 4 bases; unmatched bases: 7. The CDR3 runs 15 residues. CDR3: CASSWTGVVFTEAFF. The CDR3 coding sequence is TGTGCCAGCAGCTGGACAGGGGTTGTGTTCACTGAAGCTTTCTTT.

A few counts support this clonotype. V gene TRBV7-6 combines with J gene TRBJ2-1; maybe TRBD1 (6 bases). The V and J ends lost 6 bases and 0 bases respectively, with 18 bases between them. Germline V gene lookup returns CDR1 SGHVS and CDR2 FNYEAQ. The CDR3 has 17 amino acids. CDR3 sequence: CASSPTYGGGSYNEQFF. The CDR3 DNA reads as TGTGCCAGCAGTCCAACATATGGGGGCGGCTCCTACAATGAGCAGTTCTTC.

This clonotype was counted at least ten times. In nucleotides, the CDR3 is TGTGCCAGCAGCCCACAGGGCGTGGAAGAGACCCAGTACTTC. This encodes CASSPQGVEETQYF. This rearrangement joins TRBV13 to TRBJ2-5, with a weak D call TRBD1 (6 bases). The germline V and J ends were trimmed by 5 bases and 3 bases, with 13 bases remaining between them. CDR1 is PRHDT and CDR2 is FYEKMQ in the germline V gene (reference sequence). CDR3 length: 14 amino acids.

The CDR3 nucleotides read TGTGCCAGCAGCGTAGGGCAGTCAGAGAAATTTGGCTACACCTTC. Translating it yields CASSVGQSEKFGYTF. The rearrangement links TRBV9 to TRBJ1-2, with D hard to call. The germline gives CDR1 SGDLS, CDR2 YYNGEE. The V end was cut by 0 bases, the J end by 7 bases, with 16 bases between. This CDR3 comprises 15 residues.

This clonotype was found a few times. The genes are TRBV5-5 and TRBJ1-5; D is ambiguous. The germline V gene encodes CDR1 SGHKS and CDR2 YYEKEE (reference sequence). V dropped 0 bases and J dropped 0 bases, with 10 bases sitting between them. This CDR3 region has 16 residues. The CDR3 sequence: CASSLASWVSNQPQHF. In DNA form, the CDR3 reads TGTGCCAGCAGCTTGGCCTCTTGGGTTAGCAATCAGCCCCAGCATTTT.

On this clonotype: A read error is possible here, since a much larger clone lies one base away. The DNA is left out, because the CDR3 cannot be placed on it with certainty; the CDR3 is given as TCRdb lists it. This sequence joins TRBV9 and TRBJ2-6. The V gene's germline CDR1 is SGDLS and CDR2 YYNGEE. The CDR3 spans 16 residues, counting both ends. The CDR3 sequence: CASSVGEGSGANVPTF.